The rows below give T cell receptor beta chains drawn from one sample of a study of technical replicates of blood from several donors. The protocol was immunoSEQ multiplex PCR, while the TCRdb copy is restricted to in-frame clones and leaves out a portion. The table has over 65,000 clones, around 94% seen once. Sequencing used T cells isolated from PBMCs. These receptors all come from a human donor in good health. Both conserved end residues are part of each CDR3. The D gene is left open where the match is weak. Clone size is not always given. Where it is, it says once, few, many or a class for expanded clones.

d_call: -
v_call: TRBV7-2
j_call: TRBJ2-7
cdr3_length: 15
clone_size: -
cdr3_aa: CASSAGLLSSYEQYF
cdr3_nt: TGTGCCAGCAGCGCAGGACTGTTGAGCTCCTACGAGCAGTACTTC

d_call: -
v_call: TRBV6-5
j_call: TRBJ1-3
cdr3_length: 15
clone_size: -
cdr3_aa: CASSYSRRGEATIYF
cdr3_nt: TGTGCCAGCAGTTACTCTCGACGGGGGGAGGCCACCATATATTTT

d_call: TRBD2
v_call: TRBV4-2
j_call: TRBJ2-3
cdr3_length: 17
clone_size: -
cdr3_aa: CASSQDTSGRFTDTQYF
cdr3_nt: TGTGCCAGCAGCCAAGATACTAGCGGGAGATTCACAGATACGCAGTATTTT

d_call: TRBD2
v_call: TRBV6-1
j_call: TRBJ2-7
cdr3_length: 16
clone_size: -
cdr3_aa: CASSVVAGEYGYEQYF
cdr3_nt: TGTGCCAGCAGTGTTGTAGCGGGAGAATATGGCTACGAGCAGTACTTC

d_call: TRBD1
v_call: TRBV9
j_call: TRBJ1-1
cdr3_length: 15
clone_size: -
cdr3_aa: CASSVFETGHTEAFF
cdr3_nt: TGTGCCAGCAGCGTCTTCGAGACAGGGCACACTGAAGCTTTCTTT

d_call: -
v_call: TRBV7-8
j_call: TRBJ2-3
cdr3_length: 15
clone_size: -
cdr3_aa: CASSFQAVPTDTQYF
cdr3_nt: TGTGCCAGCAGTTTTCAGGCTGTACCCACAGATACGCAGTATTTT

d_call: TRBD1
v_call: TRBV7-9
j_call: TRBJ1-4
cdr3_length: 16
clone_size: -
cdr3_aa: CASSLGGTAPNEKLFF
cdr3_nt: TGTGCCAGCAGCTTAGGTGGGACAGCCCCTAATGAAAAACTGTTTTTT

d_call: -
v_call: TRBV2
j_call: TRBJ2-4
cdr3_length: 15
clone_size: once
cdr3_aa: CASSEYPGAKNIQYF
cdr3_nt: TGTGCCAGCAGTGAGTACCCAGGAGCCAAAAACATTCAGTACTTC

d_call: TRBD1
v_call: TRBV5-1
j_call: TRBJ2-7
cdr3_length: 14
clone_size: once
cdr3_aa: CASSPGTGIKEQYF
cdr3_nt: TGCGCCAGCAGCCCCGGGACAGGGATAAAAGAGCAGTACTTC

d_call: TRBD2
v_call: TRBV29-1
j_call: TRBJ2-1
cdr3_length: 13
clone_size: -
cdr3_aa: CSAERGGYNEQFF
cdr3_nt: TGCAGCGCCGAGCGGGGTGGCTACAATGAGCAGTTCTTC

d_call: -
v_call: TRBV4-2
j_call: TRBJ1-5
cdr3_length: 13
clone_size: -
cdr3_aa: CASGGYSNQPQHF
cdr3_nt: TGTGCCAGCGGGGGGTATAGCAATCAGCCCCAGCATTTT

d_call: -
v_call: TRBV7-6
j_call: TRBJ1-1
cdr3_length: 17
clone_size: -
cdr3_aa: CASSLAPGTYGLTEAFF
cdr3_nt: TGTGCCAGCAGCTTAGCCCCCGGGACATACGGACTCACTGAAGCTTTCTTT

d_call: -
v_call: TRBV29-1
j_call: TRBJ2-5
cdr3_length: 15
clone_size: -
cdr3_aa: CSVEGGPGVRETQYF
cdr3_nt: TGCAGCGTTGAAGGGGGACCAGGGGTCCGAGAGACCCAGTACTTC

d_call: TRBD2
v_call: TRBV5-1
j_call: TRBJ2-3
cdr3_length: 17
clone_size: -
cdr3_aa: CASSRLAGGGNTDTQYF
cdr3_nt: TGCGCCAGCAGCCGACTAGCGGGAGGGGGGAACACAGATACGCAGTATTTT

d_call: -
v_call: TRBV2
j_call: TRBJ1-2
cdr3_length: 15
clone_size: -
cdr3_aa: CASRLRVWPPDGYTF
cdr3_nt: TGTGCCAGCAGGTTGAGGGTATGGCCCCCAGATGGCTACACCTTC

d_call: TRBD1
v_call: TRBV25-1
j_call: TRBJ2-2
cdr3_length: 16
clone_size: -
cdr3_aa: CASSIRGQGATGELFF
cdr3_nt: TGTGCCAGCAGTATAAGAGGACAGGGAGCCACCGGGGAGCTGTTTTTT

d_call: -
v_call: TRBV15
j_call: TRBJ2-1
cdr3_length: 15
clone_size: -
cdr3_aa: CATSRDPAGESEQFF
cdr3_nt: TGTGCCACCAGCAGAGATCCCGCCGGGGAAAGCGAGCAGTTCTTC

d_call: -
v_call: TRBV28
j_call: TRBJ1-4
cdr3_length: 13
clone_size: -
cdr3_aa: CASSSVVQEVLFF
cdr3_nt: TGTGCCAGCAGTTCAGTTGTCCAGGAGGTCCTGTTTTTT

d_call: TRBD1
v_call: TRBV27
j_call: TRBJ1-1
cdr3_length: 14
clone_size: -
cdr3_aa: CASSFGTARLEAFF
cdr3_nt: TGTGCCAGCAGTTTTGGGACAGCACGGTTAGAAGCTTTCTTT

d_call: -
v_call: TRBV5-4
j_call: TRBJ2-7
cdr3_length: 16
clone_size: -
cdr3_aa: CASSFAAGRSSYEQYF
cdr3_nt: TGTGCCAGCAGCTTCGCCGCGGGGAGAAGCTCCTACGAGCAGTACTTC

d_call: TRBD1
v_call: TRBV9
j_call: TRBJ1-1
cdr3_length: 15
clone_size: few
cdr3_aa: CASSGRTGGDTEAFF
cdr3_nt: TGTGCCAGCAGCGGAAGGACAGGGGGGGACACTGAAGCTTTCTTT

d_call: TRBD1
v_call: TRBV19
j_call: TRBJ2-7
cdr3_length: 17
clone_size: -
cdr3_aa: CASSIGQDRLLTREQYF
cdr3_nt: TGTGCCAGTAGTATAGGGCAGGACAGGTTGCTGACTCGAGAGCAGTACTTC

d_call: -
v_call: TRBV27
j_call: TRBJ1-2
cdr3_length: 15
clone_size: -
cdr3_aa: CASSLFSGGGYGYTF
cdr3_nt: TGTGCCAGCAGTTTATTCTCTGGGGGCGGCTATGGCTACACCTTC

d_call: TRBD1
v_call: TRBV10-3
j_call: TRBJ1-2
cdr3_length: 12
clone_size: -
cdr3_aa: CAIMDRGHGYTF
cdr3_nt: TGTGCCATCATGGACAGGGGGCATGGCTACACCTTC

d_call: -
v_call: TRBV7-2
j_call: TRBJ1-1
cdr3_length: 14
clone_size: -
cdr3_aa: CASSYRVQSTEAFF
cdr3_nt: TGTGCCAGCAGCTACAGGGTGCAAAGCACTGAAGCTTTCTTT

d_call: TRBD2
v_call: TRBV5-1
j_call: TRBJ2-3
cdr3_length: 16
clone_size: -
cdr3_aa: CASSWASGGITDTQYF
cdr3_nt: TGCGCCAGCAGCTGGGCTTCGGGGGGAATCACAGATACGCAGTATTTT

d_call: TRBD2
v_call: TRBV15
j_call: TRBJ2-3
cdr3_length: 20
clone_size: -
cdr3_aa: CATSMTPGRLAGGVADTQYF
cdr3_nt: TGTGCCACCAGCATGACCCCCGGAAGACTAGCGGGAGGCGTAGCAGATACGCAGTATTTT

d_call: TRBD1
v_call: TRBV6-6
j_call: TRBJ2-7
cdr3_length: 14
clone_size: once
cdr3_aa: CASSSPGQGYEQYF
cdr3_nt: TGTGCCAGCAGTTCCCCGGGACAGGGCTACGAGCAGTACTTC

d_call: TRBD1
v_call: TRBV28
j_call: TRBJ2-7
cdr3_length: 15
clone_size: -
cdr3_aa: CASSSGQGAPGEQYF
cdr3_nt: TGTGCCAGCAGTTCGGGGCAGGGGGCACCCGGGGAGCAGTACTTC

d_call: TRBD2
v_call: TRBV5-1
j_call: TRBJ2-1
cdr3_length: 15
clone_size: -
cdr3_aa: CASTNAGRDYNEQFF
cdr3_nt: TGCGCCAGCACAAACGCGGGGAGGGACTACAATGAGCAGTTCTTC

d_call: TRBD2
v_call: TRBV5-6
j_call: TRBJ2-3
cdr3_length: 16
clone_size: -
cdr3_aa: CASSKGLAGVLDTQYF
cdr3_nt: TGTGCCAGCAGCAAGGGACTAGCGGGAGTTTTAGATACGCAGTATTTT

d_call: -
v_call: TRBV10-2
j_call: TRBJ1-3
cdr3_length: 14
clone_size: -
cdr3_aa: CASTPGLSGNTIYF
cdr3_nt: TGCGCCAGCACCCCAGGACTCTCTGGAAACACCATATATTTT

d_call: -
v_call: TRBV19
j_call: TRBJ1-2
cdr3_length: 12
clone_size: -
cdr3_aa: CASANRAYGYTF
cdr3_nt: TGTGCCAGTGCTAACAGAGCCTATGGCTACACCTTC

d_call: -
v_call: TRBV19
j_call: TRBJ1-1
cdr3_length: 13
clone_size: -
cdr3_aa: CASSIPSNTEAFF
cdr3_nt: TGTGCCAGTAGTATCCCCTCGAACACTGAAGCTTTCTTT

d_call: -
v_call: TRBV2
j_call: TRBJ2-7
cdr3_length: 14
clone_size: -
cdr3_aa: CASSEVVRLYEQYF
cdr3_nt: TGTGCCAGCAGTGAAGTTGTGAGGCTTTACGAGCAGTACTTC

d_call: -
v_call: TRBV21-1
j_call: TRBJ2-5
cdr3_length: 14
clone_size: -
cdr3_aa: CASSTFNRDETQYF
cdr3_nt: TGTGCCAGCAGCACTTTCAACAGGGATGAGACCCAGTACTTC

d_call: -
v_call: TRBV9
j_call: TRBJ1-4
cdr3_length: 14
clone_size: -
cdr3_aa: CASSGPGLNEKLFF
cdr3_nt: TGTGCCAGCAGCGGGCCAGGGCTTAATGAAAAACTGTTTTTT